These 18 T cell receptor beta chains came from one sample sequenced in a study of Graves' ophthalmopathy and Graves' hyperthyroidism. RNA transcripts yielded amplified TCR beta CDR3 regions. The library came from an HTBI-primed first-round RT-PCR and a second-round multiplex PCR. TCRdb fed the multiplex PCR reads into MiXCR, producing one record per CDR3 protein. The sample yields 200,000 to 250,000 distinct CDR3 sequences, around a fifth seen once. The sequencing sample was made of peripheral blood. Receptors originate from a woman in her forties or fifties with Graves' ophthalmopathy.

This clonotype was picked up one time. Since a much larger clone is just one base distant, this may be a read error. This rearrangement joins TRBV5-1 to TRBJ2-7; D ambiguous. Trimming removed 6 bases from V and 4 bases from J, with 17 bases in between. The CDR3 loop spans 14 amino acids. The germline V gene has CDR1 SGHRS and CDR2 YFSETQ. The CDR3 region has the DNA TGCGCCAGCAACTTCCTCGGAGACGTGTACGAGCAGTACTTC. Amino acid sequence: CASNFLGDVYEQYF. Full variable domain (outside the CDR3, taken from reference TRBV5-1 and TRBJ2-7): KAGVTQTPRYLIKTRGQQVTLSCSPISGHRSVSWYQQTPGQGLQFLFEYFSETQRNKGNFPGRFSGRQFSNSRSEMNVSTLELGDSALYLCASNFLGDVYEQYFGPGTRLTVT.

This rearrangement joins TRBV15 to TRBJ2-5; the D gene is possibly TRBD2 (5 bases). V lost 1 base, J lost 1 base, and 10 bases lay in between. The CDR3 is 15 amino acids. Looked up from germline, CDR1 is LNHNV and CDR2 is YYDKDF (reference sequence). CDR3: CATSRVTGFQETQYF. As DNA, the CDR3 is TGTGCCACCAGCAGAGTAACGGGGTTCCAAGAGACCCAGTACTTC.

The sample holds many counts of this clonotype. The gene calls are TRBV2 and TRBJ1-1; possible D gene TRBD1, 6 bases. The CDR3 has 14 residues. Germline V CDR1 and CDR2: SNHLY, FYNNEI. Trimming cost V 8 bases and J 2 bases, with 15 bases left between them. The CDR3, as DNA: TGTGCCAGCGGAAAACAGGGTCAAAACACTGAAGCTTTCTTT. This gives the protein CASGKQGQNTEAFF.

This clonotype showed up many times. This sequence joins TRBV6-8 and TRBJ2-5, with D possibly matching TRBD2 (6 bases). The CDR3 is made up of 15 amino acids. Between the trimmed V and J ends, which lost 0 bases and 5 bases, there was a span of 13 bases. Looked up from germline, CDR1 is MNHGY and CDR2 is SAAAGT. The CDR3 DNA is TGTGCCAGCAGTTACTCGGGCGGCGCGGGGGAGACCCAGTACTTC. Protein sequence: CASSYSGGAGETQYF.

This clonotype was recorded many times. The chain joins TRBV7-2 to TRBJ1-2; 7 bases agree with TRBD1. The CDR3 sequence is 13 residues long. The germline gives CDR1 SGHTA, CDR2 FQGNSA. J gave up 6 bases and V 5 bases, and 6 bases lay outside the gene matches. The CDR3 nucleotides read TGTGCCAGCAGCGTGGACAGGCACGATGGCTACACCTTC. It translates to CASSVDRHDGYTF.

This clonotype was counted many times. The rearrangement uses TRBV20-1 and TRBJ2-5; 8 nucleotides line up with TRBD1. J lost 4 bases, V lost 2 bases, and 9 bases had no gene match. The CDR3 loop spans 15 amino acids. CDR1 is DFQATT, CDR2 SNEGSKA, per germline (reference sequence). The CDR3 spells CSARPETGESETQYF. In DNA form, the CDR3 reads TGCAGTGCTAGACCTGAGACAGGGGAGTCAGAGACCCAGTACTTC.

In this sample, this clonotype turned up many times. The genes are TRBV28 and TRBJ2-4; 9 positions match TRBD2. Looked up from germline, CDR1 is MDHEN and CDR2 is SYDVKM. The CDR3 is made up of 15 amino acids. V gave up 4 bases and J gave up 2 bases; unmatched junction bases: 3. CDR3 DNA sequence: TGTGCCAGCAGTTCGCTAGCGGGATCCAAAAACATTCAGTACTTC. It translates to CASSSLAGSKNIQYF. Full variable domain (remainder filled in from reference TRBV28 and TRBJ2-4): DVKVTQSSRYLVKRTGEKVFLECVQDMDHENMFWYRQDPGLGLRLIYFSYDVKMKEKGDIPEGYSVSREKKERFSLILESASTNQTSMYLCASSSLAGSKNIQYFGAGTRLSVL.

Many counts were recorded for this clonotype. The J gene is TRBJ2-5, the V gene TRBV7-9; D not resolved. Trimming took off 5 bases at V and 5 bases at J, with 21 bases between the two ends. This CDR3 is 16 amino acids long. The germline gives CDR1 SEHNR, CDR2 FQNEAQ (reference sequence). The DNA for the CDR3 is TGTGCCAGCAGCGGAGACGCCGGTCAACTATCGGAGACCCAGTACTTC. Protein product: CASSGDAGQLSETQYF.

This clonotype was seen at least ten times. The CDR3 bases are TGTGCCAGCAGAGACAGCCTTACAGGGAACTATGGCTACACCTTC. Its protein is CASRDSLTGNYGYTF. The chain links TRBV27 to TRBJ1-2; D possibly corresponds to TRBD1 (6 bases). Trimming shortened V by 6 bases and J by 2 bases, and 16 bases separated the two germline ends. Germline V gives CDR1 MNHEY, CDR2 SMNVEV (reference sequence). The CDR3 contains 15 residues.

This clonotype has at least ten counts. The V gene is TRBV3-1, the J gene TRBJ1-1; D is unclear. Trimming stripped 0 bases from V and 10 bases from J, with 15 bases between. CDR1 and CDR2 (germline): LGHDT, YNNKEL (reference sequence). CDR3 length: 14 amino acids. CDR3 DNA sequence: TGTGCCAGCAGCCAAGACCGCATCTTAGGTCCAGCTTTCTTT. Translating gives CASSQDRILGPAFF.

Many counts were recorded for this clonotype. This sequence joins TRBV5-1 and TRBJ2-5; D is perhaps TRBD1 or TRBD2 (6 bases each). Per germline, CDR1 SGHRS and CDR2 YFSETQ. CDR3 length: 16 residues. V was shortened by 5 bases and J by 5 bases, with 22 bases between the two germline ends. CDR3 DNA: TGCGCCAGCAGGGTGGGGGCCGGGACTGGAGGCGAGACCCAGTACTTC. It translates to CASRVGAGTGGETQYF.

This clonotype showed up many times. The chain has TRBV19 and TRBJ2-1, with 8 bases matching TRBD2. The CDR3 spans 15 residues. Germline lookup yields CDR1 LNHDA and CDR2 SQIVND (reference sequence). V shed 5 bases, J shed 7 bases, and the junction held 10 bases outside the gene matches. CDR3 in amino acids: CASSSRAGAGNEQFF. Written as DNA, the CDR3 is TGTGCCAGTAGTTCACGAGCGGGAGCGGGGAATGAGCAGTTCTTC.

This clonotype appeared many times. This chain connects TRBV30 to TRBJ1-3; 7 bases align to TRBD1. CDR3 length equals 13 residues. Germline values: CDR1 GTSNPN, CDR2 SVGIG (reference sequence). V lost 3 bases, J lost 4 bases, and 3 bases stayed unmatched. CDR3 DNA: TGTGCCTGGAGCAGGGGGTCCGGAAACACCATATATTTT. Translated: CAWSRGSGNTIYF.

This clonotype came up many times. The gene calls are TRBV7-8 and TRBJ2-7; unclear D gene. Germline V lookup: CDR1 SGHVS, CDR2 FQNEAQ. V was trimmed by 2 bases and J by 2 bases, leaving 7 bases between them. This CDR3 has 13 amino acids. This chain's CDR3 is CASSLYSTYEQYF. In DNA form, the CDR3 reads TGTGCCAGCAGCTTATATAGCACCTACGAGCAGTACTTC.

This clonotype was seen ten or more times. The chain uses TRBV2 and TRBJ1-5, with D unclear. The germline V gene encodes CDR1 SNHLY and CDR2 FYNNEI. CDR3 size: 15 residues. The V and J ends lost 7 bases and 0 bases respectively, with 13 bases between them. The CDR3 DNA reads as TGTGCCAGCAAAAACTCTACACGTAGCAATCAGCCCCAGCATTTT. Protein: CASKNSTRSNQPQHF. Together with reference TRBV2 and TRBJ1-5, the CDR3 gives the full variable domain: EPEVTQTPSHQVTQMGQEVILRCVPISNHLYFYWYRQILGQKVEFLVSFYNNEISEKSEIFDDQFSVERPDGSNFTLKIRSTKLEDSAMYFCASKNSTRSNQPQHFGDGTRLSIL.

This clonotype was observed at least ten times. The chain uses TRBV12-3 or TRBV12-4 and TRBJ2-5; tentative D call: TRBD2 (6 bases). Trimming removed 6 bases at V and 5 bases at J, with 19 bases between. The CDR3 runs 15 residues. The CDR3 spells CASSTGGMMGETQYF. DNA of the CDR3: TGTGCCAGCAGCACTGGGGGGATGATGGGGGAGACCCAGTACTTC.

This clonotype was picked up many times. V is TRBV15 and J is TRBJ2-5, with D unclear. CDR1 and CDR2 from the germline V gene are LNHNV and YYDKDF (reference sequence). The CDR3 is 11 amino acids. The V end lost 5 bases, the J end lost 3 bases, and 4 bases lay between the germline ends. The CDR3 loop reads CATSGKETQYF. The CDR3 DNA reads as TGTGCCACCAGCGGAAAAGAGACCCAGTACTTC.

Many counts were recorded for this clonotype. The chain carries TRBV28 and TRBJ1-1, with D tentatively TRBD1 (5 bases). This CDR3 has 12 amino acids. V lost 6 bases and J lost 4, with 9 bases in between. Germline-derived CDR1 and CDR2 are MDHEN and SYDVKM. CDR3 loop: CASRAGFTEAFF. The CDR3 coding sequence is TGTGCCAGCAGAGCAGGGTTCACTGAAGCTTTCTTT.